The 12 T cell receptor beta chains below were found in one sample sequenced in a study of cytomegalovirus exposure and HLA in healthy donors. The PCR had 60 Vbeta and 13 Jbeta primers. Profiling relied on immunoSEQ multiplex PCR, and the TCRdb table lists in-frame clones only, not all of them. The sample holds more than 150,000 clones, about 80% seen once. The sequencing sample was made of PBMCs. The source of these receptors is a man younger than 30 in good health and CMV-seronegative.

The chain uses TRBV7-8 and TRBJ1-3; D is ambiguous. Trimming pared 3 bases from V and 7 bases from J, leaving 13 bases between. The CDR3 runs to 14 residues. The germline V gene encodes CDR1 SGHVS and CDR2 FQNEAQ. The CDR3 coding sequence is TGTGCCAGCAGCTTCTCGGGGTCGGGGAACACCATATATTTT. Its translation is CASSFSGSGNTIYF.

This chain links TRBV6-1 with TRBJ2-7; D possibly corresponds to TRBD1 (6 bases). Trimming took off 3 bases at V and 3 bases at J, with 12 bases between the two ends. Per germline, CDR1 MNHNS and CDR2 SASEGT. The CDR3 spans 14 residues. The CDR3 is CASSEAGVIYEQYF. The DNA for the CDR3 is TGTGCCAGCAGTGAGGCAGGGGTGATCTACGAGCAGTACTTC.

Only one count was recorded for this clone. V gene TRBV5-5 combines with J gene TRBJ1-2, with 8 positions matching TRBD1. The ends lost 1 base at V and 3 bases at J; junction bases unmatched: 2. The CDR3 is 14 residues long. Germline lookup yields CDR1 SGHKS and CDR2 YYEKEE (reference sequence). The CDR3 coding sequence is TGTGCCAGCAGCTTGATACAGGGGGACTATGGCTACACCTTC. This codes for CASSLIQGDYGYTF. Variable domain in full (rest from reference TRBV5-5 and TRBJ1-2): DAGVTQSPTHLIKTRGQQVTLRCSPISGHKSVSWYQQVLGQGPQFIFQYYEKEERGRGNFPDRFSARQFPNYSSELNVNALLLGDSALYLCASSLIQGDYGYTFGSGTRLTVV.

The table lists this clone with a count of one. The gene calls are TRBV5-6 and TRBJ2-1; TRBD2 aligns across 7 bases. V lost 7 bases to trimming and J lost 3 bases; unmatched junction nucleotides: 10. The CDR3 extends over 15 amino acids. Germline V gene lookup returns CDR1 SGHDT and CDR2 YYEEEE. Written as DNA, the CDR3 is TGTGCCAGCCAAAAGGCCGGGACTAACTACAATGAGCAGTTCTTC. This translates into CASQKAGTNYNEQFF.

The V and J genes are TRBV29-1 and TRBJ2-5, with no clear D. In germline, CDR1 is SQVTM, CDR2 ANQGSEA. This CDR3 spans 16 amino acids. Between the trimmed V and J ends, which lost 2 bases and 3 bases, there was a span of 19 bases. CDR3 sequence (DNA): TGCAGCGTTGAAAGGCGAAGCAGGTCATACGAAGAGACCCAGTACTTC. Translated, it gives CSVERRSRSYEETQYF.

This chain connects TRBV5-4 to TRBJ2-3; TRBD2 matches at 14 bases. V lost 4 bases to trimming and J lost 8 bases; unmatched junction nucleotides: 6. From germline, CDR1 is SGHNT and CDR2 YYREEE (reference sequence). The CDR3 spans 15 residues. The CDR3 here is CASSPGLAGEGTQYF. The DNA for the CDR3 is TGTGCCAGCAGCCCGGGACTAGCGGGAGAAGGTACGCAGTATTTT.

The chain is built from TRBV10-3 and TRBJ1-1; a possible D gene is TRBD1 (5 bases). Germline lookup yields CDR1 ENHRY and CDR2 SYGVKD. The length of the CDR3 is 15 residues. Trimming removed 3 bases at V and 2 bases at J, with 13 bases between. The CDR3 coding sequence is TGTGCCATCAGTGACCCGGGGGTACCAAACACTGAAGCTTTCTTT. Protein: CAISDPGVPNTEAFF.

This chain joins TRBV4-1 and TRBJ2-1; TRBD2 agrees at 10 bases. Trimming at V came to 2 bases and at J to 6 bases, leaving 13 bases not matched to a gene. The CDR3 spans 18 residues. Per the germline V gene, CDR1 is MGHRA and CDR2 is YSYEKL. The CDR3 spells CASSQSVAGGPLFNEQFF. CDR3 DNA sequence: TGCGCCAGCAGCCAATCCGTAGCGGGAGGTCCCCTGTTCAATGAGCAGTTCTTC.

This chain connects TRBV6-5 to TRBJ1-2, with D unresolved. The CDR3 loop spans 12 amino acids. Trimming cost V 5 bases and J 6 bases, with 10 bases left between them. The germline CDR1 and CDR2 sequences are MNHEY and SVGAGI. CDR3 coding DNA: TGTGCCAGCAGTAACGACAAGAATGGCTACACCTTC. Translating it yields CASSNDKNGYTF.

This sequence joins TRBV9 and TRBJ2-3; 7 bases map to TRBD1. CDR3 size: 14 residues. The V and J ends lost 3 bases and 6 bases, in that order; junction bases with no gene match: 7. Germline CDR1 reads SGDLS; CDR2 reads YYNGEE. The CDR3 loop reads CASSATGIRDTQYF. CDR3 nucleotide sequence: TGTGCCAGCAGCGCGACAGGGATTAGGGATACGCAGTATTTT. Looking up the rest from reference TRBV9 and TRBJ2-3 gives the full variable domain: DSGVTQTPKHLITATGQRVTLRCSPRSGDLSVYWYQQSLDQGLQFLIQYYNGEERAKGNILERFSAQQFPDLHSELNLSSLELGDSALYFCASSATGIRDTQYFGPGTRLTVL.

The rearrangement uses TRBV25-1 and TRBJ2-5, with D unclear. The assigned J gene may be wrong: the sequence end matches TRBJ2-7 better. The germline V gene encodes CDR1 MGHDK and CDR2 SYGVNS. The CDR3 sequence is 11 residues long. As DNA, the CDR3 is TGTGCCAGCAGTGATCTCTACGAGCAGTACTTC. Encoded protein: CASSDLYEQYF.

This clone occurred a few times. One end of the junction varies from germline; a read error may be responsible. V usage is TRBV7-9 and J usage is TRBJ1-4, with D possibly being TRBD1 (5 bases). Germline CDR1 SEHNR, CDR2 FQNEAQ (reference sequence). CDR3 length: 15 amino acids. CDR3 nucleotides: TGTTCCAGCAGCTTATTAGCGGGGCCCAATGAAAAACTGTTTTTT. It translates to CSSSLLAGPNEKLFF. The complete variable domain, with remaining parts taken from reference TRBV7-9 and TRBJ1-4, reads DTGVSQNPRHKITKRGQNVTFRCDPISEHNRLYWYRQTLGQGPEFLTYFQNEAQLEKSRLLSDRFSAERPKGSFSTLEIQRTEQGDSAMYLCSSSLLAGPNEKLFFGSGTQLSVL.